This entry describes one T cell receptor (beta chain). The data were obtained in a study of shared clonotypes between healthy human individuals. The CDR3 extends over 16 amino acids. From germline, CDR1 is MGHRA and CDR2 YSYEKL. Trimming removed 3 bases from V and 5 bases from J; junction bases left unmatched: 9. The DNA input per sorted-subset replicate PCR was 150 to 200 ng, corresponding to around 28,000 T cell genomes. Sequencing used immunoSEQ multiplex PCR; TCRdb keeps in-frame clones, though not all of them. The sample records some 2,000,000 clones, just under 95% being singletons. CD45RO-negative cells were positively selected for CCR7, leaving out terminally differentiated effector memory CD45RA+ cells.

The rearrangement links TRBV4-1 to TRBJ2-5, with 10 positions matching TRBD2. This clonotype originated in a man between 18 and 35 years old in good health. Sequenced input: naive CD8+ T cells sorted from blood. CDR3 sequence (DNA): TGCGCCAGCAGCCAGGGGACTAGCGCGGGATTGGAGACCCAGTACTTC. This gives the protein CASSQGTSAGLETQYF.